Listed here are 22 T cell receptor beta chains from one sample, sequenced in a study of T-cell reconstitution after alpha-beta-depleted transplantation in children. During its preparation, the TCRbeta library received unique molecular identifiers. TCRdb redid the calling of the PCR reads with MiXCR, one entry per CDR3 protein. The data show about a million distinct CDR3 sequences, about 26% seen once. The sequences come from PBMCs, mostly from graft donor cells, collected 360 days after TCRalphabeta/CD19-depleted stem cell transplant. These receptors were collected from a boy in the first two years of life who had a stem cell transplant for SCID, so the T cells may come from the graft donor.

The V gene is TRBV11-1, the J gene TRBJ2-3, with D unclear. Trimming shortened V by 4 bases and J by 5 bases, and 13 bases separated the two germline ends. The CDR3 consists of 14 residues. The germline V gene encodes CDR1 SGHAT and CDR2 FQDESV (reference sequence). As DNA, the CDR3 is TGTGCCAGCAGCTATACCACTGAAGGAGATACGCAGTATTTT. Translating it yields CASSYTTEGDTQYF.

The J gene is TRBJ2-1, the V gene TRBV5-5; 11 nucleotides line up with TRBD1. The V and J ends lost 5 bases and 11 bases, in that order; junction bases with no gene match: 12. Germline-derived CDR1 and CDR2 are SGHKS and YYEKEE (reference sequence). The CDR3 spans 15 residues. The CDR3 loop is CASSYGQGARDKQFF. The CDR3 DNA follows: TGTGCCAGCAGTTATGGACAGGGGGCGCGGGACAAGCAGTTCTTC.

The chain carries TRBV6-1 and TRBJ2-1; no firm D call. CDR3 length: 14 residues. V lost 8 bases and J 6 bases, leaving 17 bases between the germline ends. The germline CDR1 and CDR2 sequences are MNHNS and SASEGT. CDR3 loop: CASGPGLGSNEQFF. The CDR3 nucleotides are TGTGCCAGCGGACCCGGGCTAGGTTCCAATGAGCAGTTCTTC.

V gene TRBV5-1 combines with J gene TRBJ2-7; TRBD1 matches at 9 bases. The length of the CDR3 is 15 residues. Germline CDR1 SGHRS, CDR2 YFSETQ. J lost 2 bases, V lost 4 bases, and 7 bases had no gene match. CDR3 sequence reads: CASSLTGGSAYEQYF. The CDR3 bases are TGCGCCAGCAGCCTAACAGGGGGCTCGGCCTACGAGCAGTACTTC. Full variable domain (remainder filled in from reference TRBV5-1 and TRBJ2-7): KAGVTQTPRYLIKTRGQQVTLSCSPISGHRSVSWYQQTPGQGLQFLFEYFSETQRNKGNFPGRFSGRQFSNSRSEMNVSTLELGDSALYLCASSLTGGSAYEQYFGPGTRLTVT.

This chain connects TRBV15 to TRBJ2-5; D gene unclear. This CDR3 region has 14 residues. V was pared by 3 bases and J by 0 bases, with 8 bases between. In germline, CDR1 is LNHNV, CDR2 YYDKDF (reference sequence). CDR3 nucleotide sequence: TGTGCCACCAGCAGGGAACCGTACCAAGAGACCCAGTACTTC. As protein: CATSREPYQETQYF.

This clonotype was counted between two and nine times. The CDR3 DNA sequence: TGTGCCAGCAGTTTCAACGGGGGGGCCTTTTACAATGAGCAGTTCTTC. Protein product: CASSFNGGAFYNEQFF. The chain is built from TRBV12-3 or TRBV12-4 and TRBJ2-1; 8 bases align to TRBD2. This CDR3 spans 16 amino acids. J gave up 4 bases and V 3 bases, and 8 bases lay outside the gene matches.

The chain employs TRBV27 and TRBJ1-5, with D possibly matching TRBD1 (6 bases). V was pared by 5 bases and J by 3 bases, with 11 bases between. The CDR3 is made up of 14 amino acids. Germline V gene lookup returns CDR1 MNHEY and CDR2 SMNVEV (reference sequence). DNA of the CDR3: TGTGCCAGCAGTGAAGACAGGCTCAATCAGCCCCAGCATTTT. It is translated as CASSEDRLNQPQHF.

J is TRBJ2-2 and V is TRBV6-2 or TRBV6-3; 8 nucleotides match TRBD2. The CDR3 is 16 amino acids. Germline-derived CDR1 and CDR2 are MNHEY and SVGEGT. V was pared by 3 bases and J by 0 bases, with 3 bases of the junction left unmatched. As DNA, the CDR3 is TGTGCCAGCAGTTATGCGGGGGGCGCGAACACCGGGGAGCTGTTTTTT. It specifies CASSYAGGANTGELFF.

The chain couples TRBV20-1 to TRBJ1-2, with TRBD1 matching over 10 bases. V trimming: 1 base; J trimming: 3 bases; junction bases outside the gene matches: 11. Germline V lookup: CDR1 DFQATT, CDR2 SNEGSKA (reference sequence). This CDR3 spans 17 amino acids. The CDR3, as DNA: TGCAGTGCTAGAGCCGTTCCGACCGGGACAGGGGACTATGGCTACACCTTC. This codes for CSARAVPTGTGDYGYTF.

About this clonotype: One end of the junction fails to match germline, which may point to a read error. The chain recombines TRBV6-2 or TRBV6-3 with TRBJ1-6; 8 nucleotides align to TRBD1. This CDR3 has 14 amino acids. Germline V gene data show CDR1 as MNHEY and CDR2 as SVGEGT. The CDR3 sequence is CASRGQADNPPLHF. The CDR3 DNA reads as TGTGCCAGCAGGGGACAGGCCGATAATCCACCCCTCCACTTT.

This clonotype was seen a few times. V gene TRBV12-3 or TRBV12-4 combines with J gene TRBJ2-7; TRBD2 might be the D (6 bases). This CDR3 comprises 14 residues. Trimming shortened V by 3 bases and J by 5 bases, and 14 bases separated the two germline ends. The CDR3 DNA is TGTGCCAGCAGTTTTTTACTAGCTCCCCACGAGCAGTACTTC. Translated: CASSFLLAPHEQYF.

The chain employs TRBV5-1 and TRBJ2-1; D might be TRBD1 (5 bases). Trimming stripped 4 bases from V and 3 bases from J, with 11 bases between. This CDR3 spans 14 amino acids. CDR1 SGHRS and CDR2 YFSETQ come from the germline V gene. CDR3 region: CASSPSQGYNEQFF. Here the CDR3 DNA reads TGCGCCAGCAGCCCAAGCCAGGGCTACAATGAGCAGTTCTTC.

The CDR3 sequence is CASNKAGIGHQETQYF. CDR3 coding DNA: TGTGCCAGCAACAAAGCGGGGATAGGGCACCAAGAGACCCAGTACTTC. The V and J genes are TRBV21-1 and TRBJ2-5. TRBV21-1 corresponds to a pseudogene. The CDR3 is 16 amino acids.

This clonotype was counted between two and nine times. The chain recombines TRBV20-1 with TRBJ1-3; 9 bases are shared with TRBD1. V trimming: 1 base; J trimming: 4 bases; junction bases outside the gene matches: 5. The CDR3 extends over 15 amino acids. CDR1 is DFQATT and CDR2 is SNEGSKA in the germline V gene (reference sequence). The CDR3 reads CSARGLGTGGNTIYF. The CDR3 DNA follows: TGCAGTGCTAGAGGACTCGGGACAGGGGGAAACACCATATATTTT.

The gene calls are TRBV4-1 and TRBJ2-5, with D maybe TRBD2 (6 bases). Germline V gives CDR1 MGHRA, CDR2 YSYEKL. The CDR3 runs 15 residues. V dropped 5 bases and J dropped 3 bases, with 16 bases sitting between them. The CDR3 is CASSSETREEETQYF. CDR3 DNA: TGCGCCAGCAGCAGCGAGACCAGGGAGGAAGAGACCCAGTACTTC.

This clonotype turned up a few times. The V call is TRBV29-1, the J call TRBJ2-3, with 10 positions matching TRBD2. CDR1 and CDR2 (germline): SQVTM, ANQGSEA. The CDR3 is 21 amino acids. V lost 4 bases and J lost 0; bases outside the gene matches: 22. As DNA, the CDR3 is TGCAGCGTTGTAAGGGTAATTCTGTCTAGCGGGGGCAGAGCTAGCACAGATACGCAGTATTTT. This encodes CSVVRVILSSGGRASTDTQYF.

In its sample, this clonotype was seen a few times. The genes are TRBV6-2 or TRBV6-3 and TRBJ2-3; D tentatively fits TRBD1 or TRBD2 (5 bases each). CDR1 is MNHEY, CDR2 SVGEGT, per germline. Trimming left V 3 bases short and J 3 bases short, with 25 bases between. CDR3 length equals 19 residues. CDR3 sequence: CASSYTFYGRDALTDTQYF. CDR3 nucleotides: TGTGCCAGCAGTTATACCTTCTACGGCCGGGACGCCCTTACAGATACGCAGTATTTT.

This clonotype was observed a handful of times. This rearrangement joins TRBV19 to TRBJ2-1, with D unresolved. This CDR3 is built from 13 residues. Germline V gene lookup returns CDR1 LNHDA and CDR2 SQIVND (reference sequence). Trimming cost V 3 bases and J 4 bases, with 7 bases left between them. Written as DNA, the CDR3 is TGTGCCAGTAGTATTTCCGTGTACAATGAGCAGTTCTTC. Encoded protein: CASSISVYNEQFF. Supplemented by reference TRBV19 and TRBJ2-1, the full variable domain reads DGGITQSPKYLFRKEGQNVTLSCEQNLNHDAMYWYRQDPGQGLRLIYYSQIVNDFQKGDIAEGYSVSREKKESFPLTVTSAQKNPTAFYLCASSISVYNEQFFGPGTRLTVL.

This chain's CDR3 is CASSTGQGSNTEAFF. The CDR3 DNA follows: TGCGCCAGCAGCACTGGACAGGGGTCGAACACTGAAGCTTTCTTT. V and J are TRBV5-1 and TRBJ1-1, with TRBD1 matching 9 bases. Germline V gene lookup returns CDR1 SGHRS and CDR2 YFSETQ. Trimming took 4 bases from V and 1 from J; bases not matched to a gene: 5. The CDR3 runs to 15 residues.

In this sample, this clonotype turned up a few times. This sequence joins TRBV10-3 and TRBJ1-5; 10 bases fit TRBD1. The trim removed 1 base at V and 6 bases at J, leaving 3 bases unmatched. Germline-derived CDR1 and CDR2 are ENHRY and SYGVKD. The CDR3 has 15 amino acids. The CDR3 DNA reads TGTGCCATCAGTGAGTTTGGACAGGGGGGTCAGCCCCAGCATTTT. This gives the protein CAISEFGQGGQPQHF.

The chain links TRBV6-5 to TRBJ2-7, with unresolved D. CDR1 and CDR2 (germline): MNHEY, SVGAGI. V lost 2 bases and J 7 bases, leaving 9 bases between the germline ends. This CDR3 comprises 12 residues. The CDR3 DNA reads TGTGCCAGCAGTTACAACGGCGGAGAGCAGTACTTC. Its translation is CASSYNGGEQYF.

This sequence joins TRBV20-1 and TRBJ2-1; D unresolved. Trimming took 3 bases from V and 0 from J, leaving 6 bases between them. The CDR3 extends over 13 amino acids. Germline V gives CDR1 DFQATT, CDR2 SNEGSKA (reference sequence). CDR3 protein: CSASLNSYNEQFF. The CDR3 nucleotides are TGCAGTGCTAGCCTCAACTCCTACAATGAGCAGTTCTTC.